The 25 T cell receptor beta chains presented below share a single source sample, sequenced in a study of blood T cell repertoires in COVID-19. Clones were sequenced by immunoSEQ multiplex PCR, and TCRdb holds only the in-frame ones, with some missing. The data contain 99,000 or so clones, 91% of them singletons. Specimen: peripheral blood. The receptor set was obtained from a human donor in a cohort sampled during active COVID-19.

This chain connects TRBV21-1 to TRBJ2-7; the table's D call TRBD2 went unverified against the DNA. TRBV21-1 is termed a pseudogene. The CDR3 totals 17 residues. The DNA of the CDR3 is TGTGCCAGCAGCAAACGGTCCGTCCGGGGTCAAAACCCCGAGCAGTACTTC. Translation gives CASSKRSVRGQNPEQYF.

This chain joins TRBV29-1 and TRBJ1-1; maybe TRBD1 (6 bases). The CDR3 is 13 residues long. In germline, CDR1 is SQVTM, CDR2 ANQGSEA. The ends were cut back, 5 bases at V and 4 bases at J, with 14 bases in the middle. The CDR3 sequence is CSVYRVVGTEAFF. DNA of the CDR3: TGCAGCGTTTACAGGGTAGTGGGCACTGAAGCTTTCTTT.

CDR3 in amino acids: CASSLDGNTGELFF. CDR3 sequence (DNA): TGTGCCAGCAGCTTGGACGGGAACACCGGGGAGCTGTTTTTT. This sequence joins TRBV5-4 and TRBJ2-2; D call uncertain. CDR1 and CDR2 from the germline V gene are SGHNT and YYREEE (reference sequence). The length of the CDR3 is 14 residues. Deletions cut 0 bases from V and 1 base from J, with 4 bases between.

The chain is built from TRBV7-9 and TRBJ2-1; 10 bases match TRBD2. Germline lookup yields CDR1 SEHNR and CDR2 FQNEAQ (reference sequence). The length of the CDR3 is 18 residues. V trimming: 1 base; J trimming: 0 bases; junction bases outside the gene matches: 6. The CDR3 is CASSLGVAGGISYNEQFF. In nucleotides, the CDR3 is TGTGCCAGCAGCTTAGGTGTAGCGGGGGGTATCTCCTACAATGAGCAGTTCTTC.

The genes are TRBV11-2 and TRBJ2-7; perhaps TRBD2 as D (5 bases). Germline CDR1 and CDR2: SGHAT and FQNNGV. The CDR3 is made up of 14 amino acids. V lost 5 bases, J lost 2 bases, and 13 bases lay in between. The CDR3 DNA reads as TGTGCCAGCAGCCTCTCGACGGGAACCTACGAGCAGTACTTC. The encoded protein is CASSLSTGTYEQYF.

Written as DNA, the CDR3 is TGTGCCAGCAGCTTGGAAGGTGAGTTCAGGCATGAGCAGTTCTTC. Translating gives CASSLEGEFRHEQFF. The gene calls are TRBV5-4 and TRBJ2-1; D is undetermined. The V end was cut by 0 bases, the J end by 8 bases, with 15 bases between. The CDR3 is 15 residues long. Germline CDR1 reads SGHNT; CDR2 reads YYREEE (reference sequence).

The chain couples TRBV28 to TRBJ2-2, with TRBD1 as a possible D gene (6 bases). CDR1 MDHEN and CDR2 SYDVKM come from the germline V gene. The CDR3 runs 15 residues. The V end lost 4 bases, the J end lost 1 base, and 10 bases lay between the germline ends. CDR3 sequence: CASSWTVGNTGELFF. CDR3 DNA sequence: TGTGCCAGCAGTTGGACAGTAGGGAACACCGGGGAGCTGTTTTTT.

This chain connects TRBV3-1 (or the pseudogene TRBV3-2) to TRBJ1-6; D is possibly TRBD1 (5 bases). The V end lost 1 base, the J end lost 13 bases, and 23 bases lay between the germline ends. This CDR3 spans 17 amino acids. CDR1 and CDR2 from the germline V gene are LGHDT and YNNKEL (reference sequence). The CDR3 DNA follows: TGTGCCAGCAGCCAAGGTGAACAGGTGGTTGTCGAAGGGCCCCTCCACTTT. As protein: CASSQGEQVVVEGPLHF.

Turning to this clone: Different DNA sequences within this sample yield the same CDR3. The chain recombines TRBV5-1 with TRBJ1-2; D is unresolved. The CDR3 is made up of 12 amino acids. The germline gives CDR1 SGHRS, CDR2 YFSETQ. V lost 0 bases and J lost 4, with 4 bases in between. CDR3 region: CASSLDSYGYTF. The DNA for the CDR3 is TGCGCCAGCAGCTTGGACTCCTATGGCTACACCTTC.

V is TRBV6-6 and J is TRBJ2-3, with 9 positions matching TRBD1. V shed 6 bases and J 8 bases; nucleotides not matched to a gene: 12. Germline CDR1 and CDR2: MNHNY and SVGAGI (reference sequence). The CDR3 length is 15 residues. Here the CDR3 reads CASSRTGARTGTQYF. Here the CDR3 DNA reads TGTGCCAGCAGCCGGACAGGGGCCCGGACGGGTACGCAGTATTTT.

This rearrangement joins TRBV5-5 to TRBJ2-3; perhaps TRBD2 as D (6 bases). The V end lost 4 bases, the J end lost 3 bases, and 15 bases lay between the germline ends. From germline, CDR1 is SGHKS and CDR2 YYEKEE (reference sequence). CDR3 length: 15 amino acids. CDR3 nucleotide sequence: TGTGCCAGCAGCACGAGGCGAGGGAGGACAGATACGCAGTATTTT. Amino acid sequence: CASSTRRGRTDTQYF.

CDR3 sequence: CASRWGAGASSYNEQFF. CDR3 in DNA: TGTGCCAGCCGTTGGGGAGCGGGGGCGAGCTCCTACAATGAGCAGTTCTTC. V usage is TRBV19 and J usage is TRBJ2-1; 8 positions agree with TRBD2. The ends lost 9 bases at V and 0 bases at J; junction bases unmatched: 13. Germline CDR1 is LNHDA and CDR2 is SQIVND (reference sequence). This CDR3 region has 17 residues.

CDR3 residues: CASSVSLAQPQHF. CDR3 bases: TGTGCCAGCAGTGTCTCTTTAGCTCAGCCCCAGCATTTT. The chain couples TRBV2 to TRBJ1-5; D unclear. The CDR3 has 13 amino acids. The germline CDR1 and CDR2 sequences are SNHLY and FYNNEI. V lost 4 bases and J lost 6, with 10 bases in between.

The genes are TRBV21-1 and TRBJ2-5; the DNA was not used to check the table's D call, TRBD2. TRBV21-1 is designated a pseudogene. This CDR3 spans 21 amino acids. This chain's CDR3 is CASSSRTSGSRRAVFQETQYF. CDR3 nucleotides: TGTGCCAGCAGCAGTAGGACTAGCGGGAGTCGCCGGGCGGTATTTCAAGAGACCCAGTACTTC.

The V gene is TRBV9, the J gene TRBJ1-2; D is unclear. CDR1 and CDR2 (germline): SGDLS, YYNGEE. V was cut by 0 bases and J by 4 bases, with 4 bases left in between. The CDR3 covers 12 residues. The CDR3: CASSVDFYGYTF. CDR3 nucleotides: TGTGCCAGCAGCGTAGACTTCTATGGCTACACCTTC. Using reference TRBV9 and TRBJ1-2 for the parts outside the CDR3, the full variable domain is DSGVTQTPKHLITATGQRVTLRCSPRSGDLSVYWYQQSLDQGLQFLIQYYNGEERAKGNILERFSAQQFPDLHSELNLSSLELGDSALYFCASSVDFYGYTFGSGTRLTVV.

Only one count was recorded for this clone. The rearrangement uses TRBV5-1 and TRBJ2-5; D gene uncertain. Per germline, CDR1 SGHRS and CDR2 YFSETQ. Deletions cut 1 base from V and 5 bases from J, with 6 bases between. The CDR3 consists of 12 residues. The CDR3, as DNA: TGCGCCAGCAGCTTGCAGGCGGAGACCCAGTACTTC. Translation: CASSLQAETQYF.

This chain connects TRBV28 to TRBJ1-5; D gene ambiguous. Germline assignment: CDR1 MDHEN and CDR2 SYDVKM. V lost 3 bases, J lost 4 bases, and 10 bases lay in between. The CDR3 runs to 14 residues. The chain's CDR3 is CASSFWIQNQPQHF. The DNA for the CDR3 is TGTGCCAGCAGTTTCTGGATACAGAATCAGCCCCAGCATTTT.

V usage is TRBV7-9 and J usage is TRBJ1-4, with TRBD1 matching over 7 bases. The CDR3 runs 16 residues. The V and J ends lost 1 base and 5 bases, in that order; junction bases with no gene match: 7. Germline assignment: CDR1 SEHNR and CDR2 FQNEAQ (reference sequence). The chain's CDR3 is CASSLVVLQGNEKLFF. The CDR3 DNA is TGTGCCAGCAGCTTAGTAGTTTTACAGGGGAATGAAAAACTGTTTTTT.

This chain connects TRBV30 to TRBJ2-2; 8 positions match TRBD1. Germline lookup yields CDR1 GTSNPN and CDR2 SVGIG (reference sequence). With V trimmed by 1 base and J by 3 bases, 4 bases remained unmatched. The CDR3 has 15 residues. CDR3 protein: CAWSASDRDTGELFF. The CDR3 DNA reads TGTGCCTGGAGTGCCTCGGACAGGGACACCGGGGAGCTGTTTTTT. The variable domain in full, completed from reference TRBV30 and TRBJ2-2, reads SQTIHQWPATLVQPVGSPLSLECTVEGTSNPNLYWYRQAAGRGLQLLFYSVGIGQISSEVPQNLSASRPQDRQFILSSKKLLLSDSGFYLCAWSASDRDTGELFFGEGSRLTVL.

The sample holds one count of this clone. The J gene is TRBJ1-1, the V gene TRBV4-1; D ambiguous. The germline gives CDR1 MGHRA, CDR2 YSYEKL. The CDR3 length is 14 residues. V shed 1 base and J shed 8 bases, with 14 bases lying between them. In nucleotides, the CDR3 is TGCGCCAGCAGCCAAGGAGGAATGCATCGAGAAGCTTTCTTT. Amino acid sequence: CASSQGGMHREAFF.

CDR3 bases: TGTGCCAGCAGTACCACTAGCGGATCCTACAATGAGCAGTTCTTC. Protein: CASSTTSGSYNEQFF. The chain links TRBV6-2 or TRBV6-3 to TRBJ2-1, with 8 positions matching TRBD2. The CDR3 is made up of 15 amino acids. Germline loops: CDR1 MNHEY, CDR2 SVGEGT. V shed 5 bases, J shed 1 base, and the junction held 4 bases outside the gene matches.

The chain couples TRBV19 to TRBJ1-1, with D possibly TRBD1 on 5 matching bases. The CDR3 runs 15 residues. Germline V gives CDR1 LNHDA, CDR2 SQIVND (reference sequence). Between the trimmed V and J ends, which lost 5 bases and 4 bases, there was a span of 17 bases. CDR3 nucleotide sequence: TGTGCCAGTAGTCCCCTCCGGGGGAGCGCCACTGAAGCTTTCTTT. Protein: CASSPLRGSATEAFF.

The chain employs TRBV30 and TRBJ1-5; 7 bases agree with TRBD1. This CDR3 comprises 14 residues. The V segment lost 3 bases and the J segment 4 bases; nucleotides outside the gene matches: 6. The germline gives CDR1 GTSNPN, CDR2 SVGIG (reference sequence). The CDR3 loop is CAWSRGQRNQPQHF. Written as DNA, the CDR3 is TGTGCCTGGAGCCGGGGACAGAGAAATCAGCCCCAGCATTTT.

The chain combines TRBV4-2 with TRBJ2-1; D remains ambiguous. The V gene's germline CDR1 is LGHNA and CDR2 YNFKEQ. The CDR3 consists of 15 residues. Trimming left V 1 base short and J 8 bases short, with 15 bases between. In DNA, the CDR3 is TGTGCCAGCAGCCAAGTAGGTTCAAGAGGCGATGAGCAGTTCTTC. Amino acids: CASSQVGSRGDEQFF.

This chain uses TRBV4-2 with TRBJ2-7, with 9 nucleotides matching TRBD1. The CDR3 extends over 15 amino acids. CDR1 and CDR2 from the germline V gene are LGHNA and YNFKEQ. Trimming removed 3 bases from V and 4 bases from J; junction bases left unmatched: 7. This chain's CDR3 is CASSHEQGATYEQYF. In nucleotides, the CDR3 is TGTGCCAGCAGCCACGAACAGGGGGCTACATACGAGCAGTACTTC.